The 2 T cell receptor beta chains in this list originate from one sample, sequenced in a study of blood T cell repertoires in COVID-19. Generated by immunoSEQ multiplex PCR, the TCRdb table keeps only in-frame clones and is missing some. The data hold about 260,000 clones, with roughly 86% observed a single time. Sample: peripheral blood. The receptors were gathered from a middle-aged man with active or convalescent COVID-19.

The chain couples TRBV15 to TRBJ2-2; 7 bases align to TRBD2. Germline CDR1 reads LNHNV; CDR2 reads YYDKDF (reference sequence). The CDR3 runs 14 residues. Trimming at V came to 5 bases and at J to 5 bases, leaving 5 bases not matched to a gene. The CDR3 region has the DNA TGTGCCACCAGCGGCGGGAGCGAAACCGGGGAGCTGTTTTTT. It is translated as CATSGGSETGELFF.

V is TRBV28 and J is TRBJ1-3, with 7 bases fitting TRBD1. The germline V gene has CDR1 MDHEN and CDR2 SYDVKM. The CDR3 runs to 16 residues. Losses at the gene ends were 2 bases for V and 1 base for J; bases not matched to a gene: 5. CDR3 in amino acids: CASSLETGSSGNTIYF. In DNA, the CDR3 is TGTGCCAGCAGTTTAGAGACAGGGTCTTCTGGAAACACCATATATTTT.